This T cell receptor beta chain was recorded in a study of T cells in Graves' hyperthyroidism and ophthalmopathy. The study, taken as a whole, reports: Blood also showed most of the thyroid clonotypes that were expanded above 0.001.

Amplified regions were TCR beta CDR3 sequences from RNA transcripts. The HTBI set primed first-round TCR CDR3 RT-PCR. One entry per CDR3 protein, called by TCRdb with MiXCR from the multiplex PCR reads. The repertoire holds fewer than 450,000 distinct CDR3 sequences, with 12% to 15% as singletons. Trimming removed 6 bases from V and 2 bases from J, with 14 bases in between. CDR1 is DFQATT and CDR2 is SNEGSKA in the germline V gene (reference sequence). The CDR3 spans 13 residues. In its sample, this clonotype was seen many times. Antigen specificity is unknown. PBMCs were derived from roughly 10 ml fresh peripheral blood.

The sequencing sample was made of blood. The chain employs TRBV20-1 and TRBJ2-7; D may correspond to TRBD1 or TRBD2 (5 bases each). The TCR sequence derives from a woman aged 55-70 years with Graves' ophthalmopathy. The CDR3 DNA reads as TGCAGTGCGGGGACGGAAGCCCCCTACGAGCAGTACTTC. This sequence encodes CSAGTEAPYEQYF.